Listed here are 27 T cell receptor beta chains from one sample, sequenced in a study of blood T cell repertoires in COVID-19. Here immunoSEQ multiplex PCR was the method, and the copy in TCRdb shows in-frame clones only, minus some. The sample lists about 110,000 clones, about two thirds occurring once. Sequencing input: peripheral blood. The receptors come from a human donor with acute or convalescent COVID-19. The donor label of this sample is uncertain.

The chain couples TRBV27 to TRBJ2-2; maybe TRBD1 (5 bases). Trimming cost V 5 bases and J 1 base, with 17 bases left between them. The CDR3 covers 17 residues. Germline V gene lookup returns CDR1 MNHEY and CDR2 SMNVEV (reference sequence). The DNA for the CDR3 is TGTGCCAGCAGTAGGAGTAGGGGCCCCCGGAACACCGGGGAGCTGTTTTTT. Its protein is CASSRSRGPRNTGELFF.

V is TRBV15 and J is TRBJ2-6; no firm D call. Germline CDR1 LNHNV, CDR2 YYDKDF (reference sequence). Trimming took off 8 bases at V and 0 bases at J, with 8 bases between the two ends. The CDR3 length is 14 residues. Here the CDR3 DNA reads TGTGCCACCCGCGATTTCTCTGGGGCCAACGTCCTGACTTTC. Amino acid sequence: CATRDFSGANVLTF.

The chain combines TRBV19 with TRBJ1-2; 7 bases are shared with TRBD1. CDR1 LNHDA and CDR2 SQIVND come from the germline V gene (reference sequence). V trimming: 3 bases; J trimming: 8 bases; junction bases outside the gene matches: 6. The CDR3 is 13 residues long. The CDR3 sequence: CASSILGTEGYTF. The CDR3, as DNA: TGTGCCAGTAGTATCCTCGGGACAGAAGGCTACACCTTC.

This chain uses TRBV28 with TRBJ1-5, with D tentatively TRBD1 (6 bases). Germline V CDR1 and CDR2: MDHEN, SYDVKM. The CDR3 spans 14 residues. Trimming shortened V by 6 bases and J by 2 bases, and 11 bases separated the two germline ends. The CDR3 reads CASRAPGGNQPQHF. CDR3 in DNA: TGTGCCAGCAGAGCCCCAGGGGGCAATCAGCCCCAGCATTTT. Full variable domain (remainder filled in from reference TRBV28 and TRBJ1-5): DVKVTQSSRYLVKRTGEKVFLECVQDMDHENMFWYRQDPGLGLRLIYFSYDVKMKEKGDIPEGYSVSREKKERFSLILESASTNQTSMYLCASRAPGGNQPQHFGDGTRLSIL.

This clone was found a few times. Additional DNA sequences in this sample encode the identical CDR3. The chain joins TRBV18 to TRBJ1-1; possible D gene TRBD1, 5 bases. The V end was cut by 0 bases, the J end by 3 bases, with 5 bases between. CDR3 length: 13 amino acids. CDR1 KGHSH and CDR2 LQKENI come from the germline V gene. Here the CDR3 DNA reads TGTGCCAGCTCACCACCGGGGCACACTGAAGCTTTCTTT. Residues: CASSPPGHTEAFF.

V is TRBV5-8 and J is TRBJ1-3, with TRBD1 as a possible D gene (5 bases). Per the germline V gene, CDR1 is SGHTS and CDR2 is YDEGEE. The CDR3 runs to 13 residues. Trimming removed 0 bases from V and 5 bases from J, with 6 bases in between. CDR3 sequence (DNA): TGTGCCAGCAGCTTGGACAGGAGAAACACCATATATTTT. Its translation: CASSLDRRNTIYF.

V and J are TRBV19 and TRBJ1-1; perhaps TRBD1 as D (6 bases). The germline gives CDR1 LNHDA, CDR2 SQIVND (reference sequence). V lost 8 bases to trimming and J lost 5 bases, with 15 bases between them. This CDR3 is 13 amino acids long. The CDR3 spells CASGTLWGTEAFF. CDR3 coding DNA: TGTGCCAGTGGGACACTATGGGGGACTGAAGCTTTCTTT.

This chain uses TRBV21-1 with TRBJ2-7; the table names TRBD2, a call not compared with the DNA. TRBV21-1 corresponds to a pseudogene. This CDR3 region has 16 residues. CDR3 loop: CASTPWFGSSGYEQYF. The CDR3, as DNA: TGTGCCAGCACCCCTTGGTTCGGGTCCTCCGGGTACGAGCAGTACTTC.

The V gene is TRBV6-5, the J gene TRBJ2-5; 13 bases agree with TRBD2. CDR1 and CDR2 from the germline V gene are MNHEY and SVGAGI. After removal of 4 bases from V and 4 bases from J, the junction contained 3 bases not matched to a gene. The CDR3 consists of 15 residues. The CDR3 nucleotides are TGTGCCAGCAGTTGGGGACTAGCGGGGAGAGAGACCCAGTACTTC. It encodes CASSWGLAGRETQYF.

The chain joins TRBV15 to TRBJ2-3; D possibly corresponds to TRBD2 (5 bases). The V gene lost 4 bases and the J gene lost 6 bases, with 17 bases spanning the gap. CDR1 and CDR2 (germline): LNHNV, YYDKDF (reference sequence). The CDR3 length is 15 residues. The CDR3 here is CATSTRVDLGDTQYF. The CDR3 DNA follows: TGTGCCACCAGCACCCGAGTGGACTTGGGGGATACGCAGTATTTT.

This clone was seen a single time. This chain's CDR3 is CASSWFTGEQPQHF. Here the CDR3 DNA reads TGTGCCAGCAGTTGGTTTACAGGTGAACAGCCCCAGCATTTT. The chain is built from TRBV28 and TRBJ1-5, with D possibly being TRBD1 (5 bases). CDR1 is MDHEN, CDR2 SYDVKM, per germline. Between the trimmed V and J ends, which lost 4 bases and 7 bases, there was a span of 14 bases. The CDR3 contains 14 residues.

J is TRBJ1-2 and V is TRBV10-2; weak D call: TRBD1 (6 bases). The CDR3 covers 14 residues. The V gene's germline CDR1 is WSHSY and CDR2 SAAADI. V lost 4 bases and J lost 1, with 10 bases in between. CDR3 sequence (DNA): TGCGCCAGCAGTGTTAGGGGGAATAACTATGGCTACACCTTC. The encoded protein is CASSVRGNNYGYTF.

The V and J genes are TRBV4-2 and TRBJ1-4; the match to TRBD1 covers 9 bases. The junction had 7 bases not matched to a gene; V was cut back by 0 bases and J by 8 bases. The V gene's germline CDR1 is LGHNA and CDR2 YNFKEQ. The CDR3 is 16 residues long. CDR3: CASSQDRGQGDEKLFF. For the CDR3, the DNA is TGTGCCAGCAGCCAAGATCGGGGACAGGGTGACGAAAAACTGTTTTTT.

This clone showed up just once. The V and J genes are TRBV6-6 and TRBJ2-1; 7 nucleotides line up with TRBD1. CDR3 length: 15 residues. The junction had 5 bases not matched to a gene; V was cut back by 6 bases and J by 0 bases. Germline lookup yields CDR1 MNHNY and CDR2 SVGAGI (reference sequence). The CDR3 DNA reads TGTGCCAGCAGCAGCCGGGACAGCTCCTACAATGAGCAGTTCTTC. It encodes CASSSRDSSYNEQFF.

This rearrangement joins TRBV7-2 to TRBJ1-6; D remains ambiguous. The ends were cut back, 0 bases at V and 10 bases at J, with 4 bases in the middle. Germline CDR1 reads SGHTA; CDR2 reads FQGNSA. There are 12 residues in the CDR3. This CDR3 is CASSLAGSPLHF. The CDR3, as DNA: TGTGCCAGCAGCTTAGCGGGCTCACCCCTCCACTTT.

A single count supports this clone. The rearrangement uses TRBV5-5 and TRBJ1-3; TRBD1 might be the D (6 bases). Germline V gene lookup returns CDR1 SGHKS and CDR2 YYEKEE (reference sequence). V lost 3 bases to trimming and J lost 4 bases, with 11 bases between them. This CDR3 spans 14 amino acids. CDR3 nucleotide sequence: TGTGCCAGCAGCTGGGAGACAGGAGGAAACACCATATATTTT. Residues: CASSWETGGNTIYF. Filled out from reference TRBV5-5 and TRBJ1-3, the complete variable domain reads DAGVTQSPTHLIKTRGQQVTLRCSPISGHKSVSWYQQVLGQGPQFIFQYYEKEERGRGNFPDRFSARQFPNYSSELNVNALLLGDSALYLCASSWETGGNTIYFGEGSWLTVV.

This chain uses TRBV23-1 with TRBJ2-7; 9 positions agree with TRBD1. TRBV23-1 is noted as an ORF with a role that remains uncertain. CDR3 length: 14 amino acids. After removal of 5 bases from V and 3 bases from J, the junction contained 5 bases not matched to a gene. CDR3 bases: TGCGCCAGCAGTAGGACAGGGGCGATCTACGAGCAGTACGTC. This gives the protein CASSRTGAIYEQYV.

This clone was observed many times. The chain couples TRBV7-9 to TRBJ2-1; D is possibly TRBD1 (5 bases). Trimming left V 5 bases short and J 3 bases short, with 8 bases between. The CDR3 loop spans 13 amino acids. CDR1 SEHNR and CDR2 FQNEAQ come from the germline V gene (reference sequence). The CDR3 nucleotides are TGTGCCAGCAGCACGACAGTCTACAATGAGCAGTTCTTC. Residues: CASSTTVYNEQFF.

This clone came up once. The rearrangement joins TRBV6-5 to TRBJ1-2; tentative D call: TRBD1 (5 bases). The CDR3 is 14 amino acids. Germline CDR1 is MNHEY and CDR2 is SVGAGI. Between the trimmed V and J ends, which lost 0 bases and 4 bases, there was a span of 9 bases. The CDR3 sequence is CASSYSRQSYGYTF. The CDR3 DNA sequence: TGTGCCAGCAGTTACTCGAGACAGAGCTATGGCTACACCTTC.

This clone was found once. The chain carries TRBV27 and TRBJ2-3; maybe TRBD1 (6 bases). The CDR3 has 14 residues. Deletions cut 3 bases from V and 2 bases from J, with 9 bases between. Germline lookup yields CDR1 MNHEY and CDR2 SMNVEV (reference sequence). This CDR3 reads CASSLGDTTDTQYF. The CDR3 DNA reads TGTGCCAGCAGTTTGGGGGACACCACAGATACGCAGTATTTT.

The V call is TRBV29-1, the J call TRBJ1-2; 8 nucleotides agree with TRBD1. In germline, CDR1 is SQVTM, CDR2 ANQGSEA. The V gene end was trimmed by 6 bases and the J gene end by 7 bases; junction bases not matched to a gene: 13. The CDR3 length is 14 residues. CDR3 sequence: CSVDSITGGRGYTF. DNA for the CDR3: TGCAGCGTCGACTCAATAACAGGGGGTCGTGGCTACACCTTC.

The chain carries TRBV3-1 (or the pseudogene TRBV3-2) and TRBJ2-1; perhaps TRBD2 as D (6 bases). Germline values: CDR1 LGHDT, CDR2 YNNKEL (reference sequence). The CDR3 has 15 residues. With 3 bases removed from V and 4 bases from J, the gap between germline ends came to 13 bases. Here the CDR3 reads CASSHDGGNYNEQFF. In nucleotides, the CDR3 is TGTGCCAGCAGCCATGACGGCGGGAATTACAATGAGCAGTTCTTC.

This clone was observed a handful of times. The chain combines TRBV10-3 with TRBJ1-3, with D possibly TRBD1 on 6 matching bases. Looked up from germline, CDR1 is ENHRY and CDR2 is SYGVKD. The CDR3 contains 15 residues. V was clipped by 3 bases and J by 0 bases, with 9 bases between them. The DNA for the CDR3 is TGTGCCATCAGTGACTGGACAGCCTCTGGAAACACCATATATTTT. Its translation is CAISDWTASGNTIYF.

This clone has a handful of counts. The chain joins TRBV9 to TRBJ2-1, with D perhaps matching TRBD2 (5 bases). Trimming removed 1 base from V and 7 bases from J, with 15 bases in between. This CDR3 has 15 amino acids. The germline gives CDR1 SGDLS, CDR2 YYNGEE. Here the CDR3 reads CASSVMERSLNEQFF. The CDR3 nucleotides are TGTGCCAGCAGCGTAATGGAGCGGAGCTTGAATGAGCAGTTCTTC.

This clone was found a few times. The rearrangement uses TRBV4-2 and TRBJ2-5; 8 bases are a match to TRBD1. With V trimmed by 2 bases and J by 3 bases, 11 bases remained unmatched. The CDR3 runs to 17 residues. Germline V gives CDR1 LGHNA, CDR2 YNFKEQ. CDR3 protein: CASSQYMSAGGEETQYF. The CDR3 bases are TGTGCCAGCAGCCAATATATGTCGGCAGGGGGCGAAGAGACCCAGTACTTC.

CDR3 in amino acids: CASSEPGISGANVLTF. The CDR3 DNA reads TGTGCCAGCAGTGAACCGGGGATCTCTGGGGCCAACGTCCTGACTTTC. V and J are TRBV6-1 and TRBJ2-6; D is possibly TRBD2 (5 bases). The CDR3 totals 16 residues. Trimming cost V 2 bases and J 0 bases, with 8 bases left between them. Germline CDR1 MNHNS, CDR2 SASEGT.

This chain joins TRBV24-1 and TRBJ2-7, with 12 nucleotides matching TRBD1. V lost 3 bases to trimming and J lost 5 bases; unmatched junction nucleotides: 4. Germline CDR1 is KGHDR and CDR2 is SFDVKD. The CDR3 spans 15 residues. The CDR3 region has the DNA TGTGCCACCAGTGATACCGGGACAGGGGGCCACGAGCAGTACTTC. The encoded protein is CATSDTGTGGHEQYF.